Detailed here is one TCR beta chain. Clones were read by immunoSEQ multiplex PCR, and TCRdb kept only the in-frame ones, dropping some. The data show 70,000 to 95,000 clones, around 93% seen once. The data originate from a study of T cell changes during pregnancy in multiple sclerosis. The CDR3 is made up of 13 amino acids. V dropped 11 bases and J dropped 2 bases, with 14 bases sitting between them. Germline V CDR1 and CDR2: MNHEY, SMNVEV (reference sequence). The chain uses TRBV27 and TRBJ2-3; D is unresolved. The source is a female donor with multiple sclerosis, enrolled in a pregnancy study. Here the sequenced sample was peripheral blood, taken in the third trimester of pregnancy. The CDR3 DNA is TGTGCCTCCAGTAGGAGTAACACAGATACGCAGTATTTT. Residues: CASSRSNTDTQYF.